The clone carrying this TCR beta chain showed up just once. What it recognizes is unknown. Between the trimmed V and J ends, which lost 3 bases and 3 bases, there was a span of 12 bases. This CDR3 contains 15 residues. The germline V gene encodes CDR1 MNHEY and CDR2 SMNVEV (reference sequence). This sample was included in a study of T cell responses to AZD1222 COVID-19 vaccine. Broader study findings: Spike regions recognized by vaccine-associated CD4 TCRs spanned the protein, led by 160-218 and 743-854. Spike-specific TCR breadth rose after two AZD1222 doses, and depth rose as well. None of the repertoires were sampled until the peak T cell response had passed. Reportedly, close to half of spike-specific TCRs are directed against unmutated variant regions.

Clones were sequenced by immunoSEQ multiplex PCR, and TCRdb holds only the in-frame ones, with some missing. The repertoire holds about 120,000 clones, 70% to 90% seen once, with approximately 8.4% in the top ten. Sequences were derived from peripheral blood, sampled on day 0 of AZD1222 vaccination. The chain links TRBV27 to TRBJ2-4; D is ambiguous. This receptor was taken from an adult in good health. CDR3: CASSFIVAHKNIQYF. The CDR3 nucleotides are TGTGCCAGCAGTTTTATTGTGGCTCACAAAAACATTCAGTACTTC.